This T cell receptor beta chain was sequenced during a study of T cells after yellow fever vaccination. Study as a whole: SMART-Seq v4 Ultra Low Input prepared libraries from low-cell fractions.

The study's findings and limits: A small share of clonotypes appeared in both CD4 and CD8 compartments.

This CDR3 is built from 14 residues. 5'RACE template switching generated TCR cDNA, adding a universal primer site and UMIs. TCRdb used MiXCR to reprocess the 5' RACE reads, holding one entry per CDR3 protein. The sample records 300,000 to 400,000 distinct CDR3 sequences, 8.7% being singletons. This clonotype was found many times. Its antigen is still unknown. This sequence joins TRBV21-1 and TRBJ2-5. TRBV21-1 is recorded as a pseudogene. The TCR was taken from a man in his late teens or twenties who received the YFV17D yellow fever vaccine. The sequences come from PBMCs, collected on the day of the first yellow fever vaccination. Here the CDR3 DNA reads TGTGCCAGCAGCAAAGGTTTCGGTGGAGAGACCCAGTACTTC. This sequence encodes CASSKGFGGETQYF.